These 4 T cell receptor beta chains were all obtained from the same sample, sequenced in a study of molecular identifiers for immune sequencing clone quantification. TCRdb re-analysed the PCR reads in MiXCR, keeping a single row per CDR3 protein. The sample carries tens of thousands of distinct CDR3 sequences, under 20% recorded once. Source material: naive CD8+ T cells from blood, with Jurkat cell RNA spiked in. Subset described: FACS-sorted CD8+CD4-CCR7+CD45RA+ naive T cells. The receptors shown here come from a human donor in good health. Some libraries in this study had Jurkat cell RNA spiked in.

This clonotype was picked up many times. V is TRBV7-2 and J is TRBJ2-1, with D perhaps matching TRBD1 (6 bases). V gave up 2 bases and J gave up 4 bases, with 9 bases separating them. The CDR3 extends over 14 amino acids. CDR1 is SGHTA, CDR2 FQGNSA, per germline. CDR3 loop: CASSLKGQYNEQFF. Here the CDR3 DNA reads TGTGCCAGCAGCTTAAAGGGACAATACAATGAGCAGTTCTTC.

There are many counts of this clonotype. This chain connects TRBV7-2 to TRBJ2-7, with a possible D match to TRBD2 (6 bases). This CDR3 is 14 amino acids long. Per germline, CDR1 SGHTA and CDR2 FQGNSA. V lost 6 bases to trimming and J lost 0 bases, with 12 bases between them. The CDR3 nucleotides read TGTGCCAGCAGTCCAGCGGGCTCCTCCTACGAGCAGTACTTC. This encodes CASSPAGSSYEQYF. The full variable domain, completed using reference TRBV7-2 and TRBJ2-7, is GAGVSQSPSNKVTEKGKDVELRCDPISGHTALYWYRQSLGQGLEFLIYFQGNSAPDKSGLPSDRFSAERTGGSVSTLTIQRTQQEDSAVYLCASSPAGSSYEQYFGPGTRLTVT.

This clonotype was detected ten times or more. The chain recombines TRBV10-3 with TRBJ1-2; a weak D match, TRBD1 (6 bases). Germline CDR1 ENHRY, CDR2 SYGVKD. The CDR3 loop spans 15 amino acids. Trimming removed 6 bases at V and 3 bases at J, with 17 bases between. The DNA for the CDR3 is TGTGCCATCAGAAAATCGGACAGAGCCCACTATGGCTACACCTTC. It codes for CAIRKSDRAHYGYTF.

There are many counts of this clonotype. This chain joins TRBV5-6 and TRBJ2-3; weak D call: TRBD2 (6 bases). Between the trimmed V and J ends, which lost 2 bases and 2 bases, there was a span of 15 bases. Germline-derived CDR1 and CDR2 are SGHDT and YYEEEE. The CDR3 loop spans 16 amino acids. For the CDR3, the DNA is TGTGCCAGCAGCTTAAACCGGGACTTCTACACAGATACGCAGTATTTT. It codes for CASSLNRDFYTDTQYF.